The 10 T cell receptor beta chains listed next were all sequenced from one sample in a study of T cell changes during pregnancy in multiple sclerosis. Profiling relied on immunoSEQ multiplex PCR, and the TCRdb table lists in-frame clones only, not all of them. This table holds over 45,000 clones, 90% found once. Sequencing used peripheral blood, obtained in the first trimester of pregnancy. The source is a female donor in good health, enrolled as a control in a pregnancy study.

The gene calls are TRBV7-9 and TRBJ2-7; 8 nucleotides match TRBD1. V was clipped by 6 bases and J by 4 bases; unmatched bases: 5. Germline assignment: CDR1 SEHNR and CDR2 FQNEAQ (reference sequence). The CDR3 consists of 13 residues. CDR3 amino acids: CASRLDRAYEQYF. In DNA form, the CDR3 reads TGTGCCAGCAGGCTGGACAGGGCGTACGAGCAGTACTTC. Full variable domain (rest looked up from reference TRBV7-9 and TRBJ2-7): DTGVSQNPRHKITKRGQNVTFRCDPISEHNRLYWYRQTLGQGPEFLTYFQNEAQLEKSRLLSDRFSAERPKGSFSTLEIQRTEQGDSAMYLCASRLDRAYEQYFGPGTRLTVT.

This chain uses TRBV7-9 with TRBJ2-3; maybe TRBD2 (5 bases). The CDR3 consists of 13 residues. V dropped 7 bases and J dropped 3 bases, with 11 bases sitting between them. Looked up from germline, CDR1 is SEHNR and CDR2 is FQNEAQ (reference sequence). The DNA of the CDR3 is TGTGCCAGCACTCTAGGGAGAACAGATACGCAGTATTTT. Translating it yields CASTLGRTDTQYF.

The rearrangement uses TRBV19 and TRBJ2-1; D gene unclear. Trimming cost V 1 base and J 9 bases, with 7 bases left between them. The CDR3 covers 12 residues. Looked up from germline, CDR1 is LNHDA and CDR2 is SQIVND (reference sequence). The CDR3 nucleotides read TGTGCCAGTAGTATAGGGCCAGGTGAGCAGTTCTTC. This sequence encodes CASSIGPGEQFF.

The chain recombines TRBV27 with TRBJ2-1; TRBD2 aligns across 12 bases. Unmatched junction bases numbered 7, after V lost 8 bases and J lost 2 bases. The germline gives CDR1 MNHEY, CDR2 SMNVEV (reference sequence). The CDR3 extends over 16 amino acids. CDR3 region: CASGLAGGPPYNEQFF. The CDR3 DNA reads as TGTGCCAGCGGGCTAGCGGGGGGGCCCCCCTACAATGAGCAGTTCTTC.

The rearrangement uses TRBV21-1 and TRBJ2-7; the table gives TRBD2 as D, unverified against the DNA. TRBV21-1 is shown as a pseudogene. This CDR3 has 16 residues. CDR3 bases: TGTGCCAAGCCAACCGGGACTAGCGGGAGGACCTACGAGCAGTACTTC. Residues: CAKPTGTSGRTYEQYF.

The chain uses TRBV13 and TRBJ2-1; 7 bases agree with TRBD2. Germline V gene sequence: CDR1 PRHDT, CDR2 FYEKMQ (reference sequence). V gave up 4 bases and J gave up 2 bases; unmatched junction bases: 20. The CDR3 extends over 20 amino acids. CDR3 DNA: TGTGCCAGCAGCTACCGTTTAGCGCGGGGGTCGTCGCGGGCCTACAATGAGCAGTTCTTC. Translated, it gives CASSYRLARGSSRAYNEQFF.

The rearrangement links TRBV11-2 to TRBJ2-1; 9 bases align to TRBD2. V shed 5 bases, J shed 13 bases, and the junction held 9 bases outside the gene matches. This CDR3 region has 13 residues. Germline CDR1 is SGHAT and CDR2 is FQNNGV. CDR3 residues: CASSPGGLASQFF. The DNA of the CDR3 is TGTGCCAGCAGCCCCGGGGGACTAGCCAGTCAGTTCTTC.

The chain links TRBV30 to TRBJ1-5, with D tentatively TRBD1 (5 bases). This CDR3 region has 12 residues. Germline V gene data show CDR1 as GTSNPN and CDR2 as SVGIG (reference sequence). The V end was cut by 8 bases, the J end by 2 bases, with 10 bases between. CDR3 sequence (DNA): TGTGCCCTCGGGGGAGGCAATCAGCCCCAGCATTTT. Protein: CALGGGNQPQHF.

J is TRBJ2-1 and V is TRBV19; TRBD1 aligns across 8 bases. Germline V gene data show CDR1 as LNHDA and CDR2 as SQIVND (reference sequence). This CDR3 is 18 amino acids long. The V gene end was trimmed by 6 bases and the J gene end by 4 bases; junction bases not matched to a gene: 17. The CDR3 sequence is CASRGSRSRQGKYNEQFF. The CDR3 bases are TGTGCCAGTAGAGGCTCGAGATCCAGACAGGGGAAATACAATGAGCAGTTCTTC.

The chain uses TRBV29-1 and TRBJ1-1; 8 bases agree with TRBD1. V dropped 4 bases and J dropped 0; count of bases not matched to a gene: 1. Germline lookup yields CDR1 SQVTM and CDR2 ANQGSEA. CDR3 length: 13 residues. Here the CDR3 reads CSVGRGLNTEAFF. In DNA form, the CDR3 reads TGCAGCGTTGGCAGGGGGCTGAACACTGAAGCTTTCTTT.